A single sample gave rise to the 16 T cell receptor beta chains below, sequenced in a study of blood T cells in healthy people across ages. Primed by a sample-barcoded 5' primer and a J-beta primer mix, a second PCR proceeded for about 6 to 12 cycles. TCRdb reprocessed the 5' RACE reads via MiXCR and lists one record per CDR3 protein. Of more than 800,000 distinct CDR3 sequences in the sample, 29% were seen once. The sequenced material came from blood. These receptors all come from a woman older than 75 in good health.

This clonotype was observed at least ten times. J is TRBJ2-7 and V is TRBV5-1; D possibly uses TRBD1 or TRBD2 (5 bases each). This CDR3 comprises 14 residues. The germline CDR1 and CDR2 sequences are SGHRS and YFSETQ. With 4 bases removed from V and 5 bases from J, the gap between germline ends came to 16 bases. CDR3 sequence (DNA): TGCGCCAGCAGCCCAACGGGGCAGGACCACGAGCAGTACTTC. The encoded protein is CASSPTGQDHEQYF.

This clonotype came up a few times. V and J are TRBV28 and TRBJ2-1, with D uncertain. The CDR3 spans 15 residues. Trimming stripped 5 bases from V and 5 bases from J, with 16 bases between. Germline CDR1 is MDHEN and CDR2 is SYDVKM. CDR3 sequence (DNA): TGTGCCAGCAGTCCCTACAAAGGGAACCACAATGAGCAGTTCTTC. This encodes CASSPYKGNHNEQFF.

Comments on this clonotype: Since a much larger clone is just one base distant, this may be a read error. The CDR3 coding sequence is TGTGCCAGCAGTTACTCGACGGAGCAGTTCTTC. Protein sequence: CASSYSTEQFF. The chain links TRBV6-2 or TRBV6-3 to TRBJ2-1; D unclear. The CDR3 is made up of 11 amino acids. Trimming removed 0 bases at V and 10 bases at J, with 4 bases between. The germline V gene has CDR1 MNHEY and CDR2 SVGEGT.

This clonotype was seen ten or more times. The chain joins TRBV11-2 to TRBJ2-5, with TRBD2 matching 11 bases. Per the germline V gene, CDR1 is SGHAT and CDR2 is FQNNGV. The V gene end was trimmed by 1 base and the J gene end by 4 bases; junction bases not matched to a gene: 8. The CDR3 length is 17 residues. In nucleotides, the CDR3 is TGTGCCAGCAGCTTAGCTCTCTCAACTAGCGGGGGAGAGACCCAGTACTTC. This sequence encodes CASSLALSTSGGETQYF.

The table lists this clonotype with many counts. This chain connects TRBV12-5 to TRBJ1-2; unclear D gene. The CDR3 runs to 13 residues. The V and J ends lost 1 base and 6 bases respectively, with 9 bases between them. From germline, CDR1 is LGHNT and CDR2 FRNRAP. Here the CDR3 DNA reads TGTGCTAGTGGTTTGGGGGAGACGCATGGCTACACCTTC. This encodes CASGLGETHGYTF.

This clonotype has more than one count but fewer than ten. V usage is TRBV21-1 and J usage is TRBJ2-5; the table's D call of TRBD1 was not tested on the DNA. TRBV21-1 is listed as a pseudogene. There are 15 residues in the CDR3. CDR3 amino acids: CASTTAGQGGETQYF. The CDR3 coding sequence is TGTGCCAGCACTACCGCCGGACAGGGGGGCGAGACCCAGTACTTC.

This clonotype appeared a few times. V is TRBV10-1 and J is TRBJ2-3; D may match TRBD1 or TRBD2 (6 bases each). Germline CDR1 reads WNHNN; CDR2 reads SYGVQD (reference sequence). This CDR3 is built from 14 residues. V lost 8 bases, J lost 1 base, and 13 bases lay in between. The CDR3 region is CASLRGVCTDTQYF. The CDR3 DNA is TGCGCCAGCCTGAGGGGGGTTTGCACAGATACGCAGTATTTT.

This clonotype was observed many times. V gene TRBV6-2 or TRBV6-3 combines with J gene TRBJ1-5; D is uncertain. The CDR3 sequence is 17 residues long. V was trimmed by 6 bases and J by 0 bases, leaving 18 bases between them. Germline V gives CDR1 MNHEY, CDR2 SVGEGT. Written as DNA, the CDR3 is TGTGCCAGCAGCACGACCGCCCCTCCGTATAGCAATCAGCCCCAGCATTTT. The encoded protein is CASSTTAPPYSNQPQHF.

This clonotype was counted at least ten times. The chain combines TRBV5-1 with TRBJ2-6, with TRBD1 matching 10 bases. The V segment lost 4 bases and the J segment 4 bases; nucleotides outside the gene matches: 8. The CDR3 is 17 residues long. Germline-derived CDR1 and CDR2 are SGHRS and YFSETQ. CDR3 amino acids: CASSPQGQGSGANVLTF. The CDR3 DNA is TGCGCCAGCAGCCCACAGGGACAGGGGTCCGGGGCCAACGTCCTGACTTTC.

This clonotype was seen only a few times. V gene TRBV27 combines with J gene TRBJ2-2; 11 bases line up with TRBD2. Trimming at V came to 3 bases and at J to 0 bases, leaving 12 bases not matched to a gene. This CDR3 is built from 20 residues. The V gene's germline CDR1 is MNHEY and CDR2 SMNVEV (reference sequence). CDR3 DNA sequence: TGTGCCAGCAGTTTTGGACTAGCGGGTACATCGACCGCGAACACCGGGGAGCTGTTTTTT. It yields the protein CASSFGLAGTSTANTGELFF.

Worth noting for this clonotype: A read error may be the cause here, since a much bigger clone is one base away. The genes are TRBV27 and TRBJ2-1, with 13 bases that match TRBD2. The CDR3 has 16 amino acids. In germline, CDR1 is MNHEY, CDR2 SMNVEV (reference sequence). CDR3 amino acids: CAGSFPTSGGANEQFF. As DNA, the CDR3 is TGTGCCGGCAGTTTCCCAACTAGCGGGGGGGCCAATGAGCAGTTCTTC.

The chain has TRBV6-6 and TRBJ1-2; 9 bases map to TRBD1. Germline CDR1 and CDR2: MNHNY and SVGAGI (reference sequence). This CDR3 is 14 amino acids long. The ends lost 5 bases at V and 4 bases at J; junction bases unmatched: 5. The CDR3 DNA reads as TGTGCCAGCAGTGTCGGACAGGGGAGCTATGGCTACACCTTC. Its translation: CASSVGQGSYGYTF.

In the case of this clonotype: Just one base apart from a much larger clone, this may be a read error. V and J are TRBV24-1 and TRBJ2-1; TRBD2 is a possible D gene (6 bases). Germline V gene lookup returns CDR1 KGHDR and CDR2 SFDVKD. The CDR3 totals 15 residues. CDR3 DNA sequence: TGTACCACCAGTGGGCCTAGCGTGACTAACAATGAGCAGTTCTTC. This encodes CTTSGPSVTNNEQFF.

With regard to this clonotype: One base away lies a much larger clone, so this may be a sequencing read error. This chain uses TRBV2 with TRBJ2-1; possibly TRBD1 or TRBD2 for D (5 bases each). The germline CDR1 and CDR2 sequences are SNHLY and FYNNEI. This CDR3 comprises 13 residues. The V end lost 6 bases, the J end lost 5 bases, and 11 bases lay between the germline ends. In DNA form, the CDR3 reads TGTGCCAGCAGATCGGGACGGAACAATGAGCAGTTCTTC. Protein sequence: CASRSGRNNEQFF.

Details on this clonotype: This may be a read error: a much more frequent sequence differs by one nucleotide. V gene TRBV12-3 or TRBV12-4 combines with J gene TRBJ1-2; 8 bases fit TRBD1. There are 14 residues in the CDR3. Here the CDR3 reads CASTETGAFYGHTF. Written as DNA, the CDR3 is TGTGCCAGCACCGAGACAGGGGCTTTTTATGGCCACACCTTC.

Many counts were recorded for this clonotype. The chain has TRBV18 and TRBJ2-3, with no clear D. CDR3 size: 16 residues. The ends were cut back, 2 bases at V and 2 bases at J, with 14 bases in the middle. Germline CDR1 KGHSH, CDR2 LQKENI. CDR3 loop: CASSPKGQAHTDTQYF. The DNA for the CDR3 is TGTGCCAGCTCACCAAAAGGCCAGGCCCACACAGATACGCAGTATTTT.